The rows below give T cell receptor beta chains drawn from one sample of a study of T cell changes during pregnancy in multiple sclerosis. Assay: immunoSEQ multiplex PCR; the TCRdb copy retains only in-frame clones and omits some. The sample holds around 35,000 clones, around 94% seen once. Sequencing was performed on PBMCs (not recorded whether the cells were cultured). The receptors derive from a female donor with multiple sclerosis, enrolled in a pregnancy study. Each CDR3 is given without its conserved first and last residue.

TRBV5-1,TRBJ2-5,ASSLEETQY
TRBV9,TRBJ1-1,ASSASGHFMNTEAF
TRBV7-9,TRBJ2-7,ASREGLAGGLYEQY
TRBV7-9,TRBJ2-7,ASSLVVTGPYEQY
TRBV19,TRBJ2-6,ASTPTSGSSGANVLT
TRBV7-9,TRBJ2-2,ASSWDPTGELF
TRBV6-1,TRBJ2-6,ASSEVIRQGAAGANVLT
TRBV5-1,TRBJ2-7,ASSLGTSGSYEQY
TRBV4-1,TRBJ2-7,ASSQTGTGTYEQY
TRBV19,TRBJ1-4,ASTNRATNEKLF
TRBV6-5,TRBJ2-1,ASSALRAEYNEQF
TRBV12-5,TRBJ1-1,ASGLGDTNTEAF
TRBV20-1,TRBJ2-3,SARDPRTQY
TRBV7-9,TRBJ2-1,ASSLWTSGENNEQF
TRBV5-1,TRBJ1-2,ASSLGQGTYGYT
TRBV7-9,TRBJ1-1,ASSLALGRAF
TRBV7-2,TRBJ1-4,ASSLGVTGVSEKLF
TRBV18,TRBJ2-7,ASSPSGMVVYEQY
TRBV29-1,TRBJ2-2,SVDSGNTGELF
TRBV27,TRBJ2-1,ASSLNTPSGGQF
TRBV21-1,TRBJ2-7,ASSKVRGQGVAEQY
TRBV7-9,TRBJ2-3,ASSPTGATDTQY
TRBV18,TRBJ1-2,ASSRGAGEAYGYT
TRBV7-9,TRBJ2-1,ASSFGGSSYNEQF
TRBV7-2,TRBJ2-1,ASSLGSAGPYNEQF
TRBV19,TRBJ1-1,ASSPLELNTEAF
TRBV7-2,TRBJ2-7,ASSAGMAYEQY
TRBV7-2,TRBJ2-1,ASSLTLASSYNEQF
TRBV6-5,TRBJ1-5,ASAETRGQPQH
TRBV10-1,TRBJ1-2,ASSERTGGGYT
TRBV6-1,TRBJ2-7,ASRLPLYEQY
TRBV28,TRBJ1-4,ASSATGEGVKLF
TRBV5-1,TRBJ2-7,ASSPSTGYEQY
TRBV6-6,TRBJ1-2,AIWDGTYGYT
TRBV5-8,TRBJ2-1,ASSLVWREGMNEQF
TRBV19,TRBJ1-2,ASSIIAESYGYT
TRBV5-6,TRBJ1-2,ASSFWVKGGYT
TRBV28,TRBJ2-1,ASSQGGSPFTYNEQF
TRBV11-2,TRBJ2-1,ASSLEGGRYNEQF
TRBV19,TRBJ1-1,ASSMDPKGNTEAF
TRBV19,TRBJ2-6,ASSDFSGANVLT
TRBV2,TRBJ2-7,ASSQTVDEQY
TRBV5-4,TRBJ2-7,ASSLLGDYSYEQY
TRBV29-1,TRBJ1-1,SVVRDRGLNTEAF
TRBV19,TRBJ2-7,ASSIDRQYSYEQY
TRBV13,TRBJ2-7,ASSSLGLSPEQY
TRBV5-1,TRBJ1-1,ASSLERGTEAF